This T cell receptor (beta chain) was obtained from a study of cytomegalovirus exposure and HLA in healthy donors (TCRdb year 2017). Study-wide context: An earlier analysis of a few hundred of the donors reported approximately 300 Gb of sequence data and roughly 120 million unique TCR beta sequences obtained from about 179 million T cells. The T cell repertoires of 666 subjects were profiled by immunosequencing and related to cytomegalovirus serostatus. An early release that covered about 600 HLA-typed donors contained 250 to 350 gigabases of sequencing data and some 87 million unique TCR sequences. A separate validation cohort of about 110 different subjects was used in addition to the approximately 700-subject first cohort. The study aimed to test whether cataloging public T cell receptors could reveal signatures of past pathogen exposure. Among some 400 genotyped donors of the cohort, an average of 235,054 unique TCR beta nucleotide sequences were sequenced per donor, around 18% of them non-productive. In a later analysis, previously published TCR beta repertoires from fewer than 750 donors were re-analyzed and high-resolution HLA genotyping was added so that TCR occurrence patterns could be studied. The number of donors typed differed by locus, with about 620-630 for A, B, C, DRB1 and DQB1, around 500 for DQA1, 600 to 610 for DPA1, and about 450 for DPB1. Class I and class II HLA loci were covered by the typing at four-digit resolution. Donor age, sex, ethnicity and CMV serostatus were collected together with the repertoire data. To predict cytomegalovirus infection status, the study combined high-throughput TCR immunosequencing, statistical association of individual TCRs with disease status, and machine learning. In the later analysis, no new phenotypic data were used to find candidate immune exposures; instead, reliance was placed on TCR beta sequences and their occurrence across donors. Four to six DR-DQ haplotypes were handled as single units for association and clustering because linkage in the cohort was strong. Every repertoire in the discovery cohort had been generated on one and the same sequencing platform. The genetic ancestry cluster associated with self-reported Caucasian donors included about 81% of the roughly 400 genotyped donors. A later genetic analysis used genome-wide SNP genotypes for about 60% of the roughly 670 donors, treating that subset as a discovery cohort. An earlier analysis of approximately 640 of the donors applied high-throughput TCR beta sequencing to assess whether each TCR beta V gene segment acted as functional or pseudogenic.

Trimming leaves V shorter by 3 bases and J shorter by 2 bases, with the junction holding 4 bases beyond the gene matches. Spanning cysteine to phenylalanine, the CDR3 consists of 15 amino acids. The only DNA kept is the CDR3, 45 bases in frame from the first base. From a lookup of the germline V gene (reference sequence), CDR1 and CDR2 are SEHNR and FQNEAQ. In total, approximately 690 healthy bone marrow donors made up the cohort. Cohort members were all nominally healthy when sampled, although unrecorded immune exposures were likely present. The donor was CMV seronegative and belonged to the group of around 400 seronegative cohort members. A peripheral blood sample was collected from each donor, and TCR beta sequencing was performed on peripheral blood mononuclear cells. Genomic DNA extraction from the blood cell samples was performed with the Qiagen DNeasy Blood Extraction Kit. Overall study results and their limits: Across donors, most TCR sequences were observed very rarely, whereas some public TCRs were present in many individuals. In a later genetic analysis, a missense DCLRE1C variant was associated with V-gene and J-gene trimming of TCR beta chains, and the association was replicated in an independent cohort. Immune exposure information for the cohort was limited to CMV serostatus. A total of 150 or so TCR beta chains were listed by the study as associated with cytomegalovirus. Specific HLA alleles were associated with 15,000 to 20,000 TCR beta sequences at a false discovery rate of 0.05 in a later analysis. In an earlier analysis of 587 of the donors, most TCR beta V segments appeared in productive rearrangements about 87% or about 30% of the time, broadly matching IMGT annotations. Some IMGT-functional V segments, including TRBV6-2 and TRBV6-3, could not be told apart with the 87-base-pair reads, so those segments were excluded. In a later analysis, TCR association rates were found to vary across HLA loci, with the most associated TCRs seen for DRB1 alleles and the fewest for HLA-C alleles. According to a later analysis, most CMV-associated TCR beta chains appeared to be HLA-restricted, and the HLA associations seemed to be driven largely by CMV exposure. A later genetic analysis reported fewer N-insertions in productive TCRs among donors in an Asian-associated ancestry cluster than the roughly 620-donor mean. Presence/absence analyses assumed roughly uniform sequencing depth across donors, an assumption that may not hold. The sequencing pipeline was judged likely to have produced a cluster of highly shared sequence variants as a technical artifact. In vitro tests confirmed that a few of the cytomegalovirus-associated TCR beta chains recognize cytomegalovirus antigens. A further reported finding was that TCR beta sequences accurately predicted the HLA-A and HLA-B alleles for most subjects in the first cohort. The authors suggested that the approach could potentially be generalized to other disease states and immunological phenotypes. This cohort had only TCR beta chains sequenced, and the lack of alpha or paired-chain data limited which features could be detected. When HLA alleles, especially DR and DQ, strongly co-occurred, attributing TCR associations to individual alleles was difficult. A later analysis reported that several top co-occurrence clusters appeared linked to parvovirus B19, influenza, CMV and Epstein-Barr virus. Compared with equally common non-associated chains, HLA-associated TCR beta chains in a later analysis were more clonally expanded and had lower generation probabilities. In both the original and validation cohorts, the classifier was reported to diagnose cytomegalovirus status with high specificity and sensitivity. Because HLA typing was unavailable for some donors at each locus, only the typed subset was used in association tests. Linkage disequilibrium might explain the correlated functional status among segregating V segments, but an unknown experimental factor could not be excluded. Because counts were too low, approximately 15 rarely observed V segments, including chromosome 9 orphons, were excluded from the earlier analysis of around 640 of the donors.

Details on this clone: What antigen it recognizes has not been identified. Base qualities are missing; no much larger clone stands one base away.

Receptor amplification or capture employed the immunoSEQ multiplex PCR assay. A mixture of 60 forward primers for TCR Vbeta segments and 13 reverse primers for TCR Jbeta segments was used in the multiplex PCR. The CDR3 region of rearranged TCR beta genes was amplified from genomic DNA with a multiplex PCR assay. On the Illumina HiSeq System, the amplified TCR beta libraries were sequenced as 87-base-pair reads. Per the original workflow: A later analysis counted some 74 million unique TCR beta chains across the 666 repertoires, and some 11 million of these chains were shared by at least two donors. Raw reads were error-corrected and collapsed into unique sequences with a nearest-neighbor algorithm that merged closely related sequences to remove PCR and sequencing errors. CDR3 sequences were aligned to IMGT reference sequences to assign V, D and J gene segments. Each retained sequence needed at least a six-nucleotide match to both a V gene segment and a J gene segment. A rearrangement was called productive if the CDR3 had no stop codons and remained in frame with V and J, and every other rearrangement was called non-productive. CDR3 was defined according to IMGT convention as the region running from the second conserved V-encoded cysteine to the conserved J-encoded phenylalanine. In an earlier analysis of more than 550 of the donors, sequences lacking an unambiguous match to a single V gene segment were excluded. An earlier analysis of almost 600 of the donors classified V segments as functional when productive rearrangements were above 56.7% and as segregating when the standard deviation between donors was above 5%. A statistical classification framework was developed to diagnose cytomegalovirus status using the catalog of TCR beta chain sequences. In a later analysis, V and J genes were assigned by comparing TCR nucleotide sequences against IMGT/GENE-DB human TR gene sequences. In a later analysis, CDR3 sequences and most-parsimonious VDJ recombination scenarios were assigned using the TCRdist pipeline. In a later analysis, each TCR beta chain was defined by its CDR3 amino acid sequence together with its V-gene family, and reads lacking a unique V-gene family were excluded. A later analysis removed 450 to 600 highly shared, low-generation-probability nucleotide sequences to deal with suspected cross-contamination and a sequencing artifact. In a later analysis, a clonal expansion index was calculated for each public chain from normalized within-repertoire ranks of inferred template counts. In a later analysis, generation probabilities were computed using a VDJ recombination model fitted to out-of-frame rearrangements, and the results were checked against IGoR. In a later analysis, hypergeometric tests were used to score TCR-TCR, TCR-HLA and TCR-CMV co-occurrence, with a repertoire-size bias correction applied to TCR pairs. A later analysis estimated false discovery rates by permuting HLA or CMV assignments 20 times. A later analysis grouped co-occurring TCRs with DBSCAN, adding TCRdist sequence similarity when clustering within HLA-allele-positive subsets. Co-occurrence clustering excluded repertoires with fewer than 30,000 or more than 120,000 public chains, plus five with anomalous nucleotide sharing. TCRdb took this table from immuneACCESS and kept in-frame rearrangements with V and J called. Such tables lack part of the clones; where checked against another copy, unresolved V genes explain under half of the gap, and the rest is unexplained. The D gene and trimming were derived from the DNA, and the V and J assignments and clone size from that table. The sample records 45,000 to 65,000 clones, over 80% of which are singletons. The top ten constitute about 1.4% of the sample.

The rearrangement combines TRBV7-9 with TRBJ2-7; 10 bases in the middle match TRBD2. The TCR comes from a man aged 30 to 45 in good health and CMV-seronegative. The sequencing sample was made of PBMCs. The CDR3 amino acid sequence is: CASSFGTSAPYEQYF. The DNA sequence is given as TGTGCCAGCAGCTTCGGGACTAGCGCTCCCTACGAGCAGTACTTC.